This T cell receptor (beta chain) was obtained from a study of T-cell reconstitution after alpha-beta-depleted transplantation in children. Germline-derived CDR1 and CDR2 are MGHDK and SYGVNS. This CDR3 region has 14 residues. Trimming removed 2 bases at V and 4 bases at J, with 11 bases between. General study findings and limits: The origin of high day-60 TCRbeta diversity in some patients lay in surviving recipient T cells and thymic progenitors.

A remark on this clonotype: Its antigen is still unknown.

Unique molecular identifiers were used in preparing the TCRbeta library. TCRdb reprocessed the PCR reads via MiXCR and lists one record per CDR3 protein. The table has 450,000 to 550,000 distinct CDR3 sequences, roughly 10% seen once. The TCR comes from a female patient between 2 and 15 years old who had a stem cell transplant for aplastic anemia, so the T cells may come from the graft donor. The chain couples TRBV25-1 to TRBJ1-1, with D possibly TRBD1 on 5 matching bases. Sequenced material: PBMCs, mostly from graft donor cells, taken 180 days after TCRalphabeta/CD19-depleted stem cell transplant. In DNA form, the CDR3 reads TGTGCCAGCAGTGAACGAGGGGTGATCACTGAAGCTTTCTTT. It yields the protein CASSERGVITEAFF.